The clone carrying this TCR beta chain was picked up one time. Antigen: not known. This entry is derived from a study of graft-versus-host responses after intestinal transplantation. About the research overall: Following induction with anti-thymocyte globulin, all recipients were given tacrolimus and steroids for three to four years. Overall study results and limits: Researchers found GvH clones in recipient marrow, and some showed up first in ileum or blood. Early after transplant, HvG declines were associated with peak levels of circulating GvH clones. Allograft clonal ratios (graft-versus-host to host-versus-graft) were high in patients who had graft-donor T cell macrochimerism.

Data came from immunoSEQ multiplex PCR; TCRdb stores just in-frame clones and leaves some out. The data show approximately 110,000 clones, around 90% seen once. Germline V gene lookup returns CDR1 MNHEY and CDR2 SMNVEV (reference sequence). The trim removed 3 bases at V and 5 bases at J, leaving 7 bases unmatched. CDR3 length: 16 residues. The chain links TRBV27 to TRBJ2-3; TRBD2 agrees at 11 bases. Specimen: unstimulated CD4+ T cells sorted from spleen or lymph node cells, collected before transplant. This sequence was found in a human donor who was the organ donor for an intestinal transplant. The CDR3 region has the DNA TGTGCCAGCAGTTTGTTTAGCGGGAGGGCGGGAGATACGCAGTATTTT. This gives the protein CASSLFSGRAGDTQYF.